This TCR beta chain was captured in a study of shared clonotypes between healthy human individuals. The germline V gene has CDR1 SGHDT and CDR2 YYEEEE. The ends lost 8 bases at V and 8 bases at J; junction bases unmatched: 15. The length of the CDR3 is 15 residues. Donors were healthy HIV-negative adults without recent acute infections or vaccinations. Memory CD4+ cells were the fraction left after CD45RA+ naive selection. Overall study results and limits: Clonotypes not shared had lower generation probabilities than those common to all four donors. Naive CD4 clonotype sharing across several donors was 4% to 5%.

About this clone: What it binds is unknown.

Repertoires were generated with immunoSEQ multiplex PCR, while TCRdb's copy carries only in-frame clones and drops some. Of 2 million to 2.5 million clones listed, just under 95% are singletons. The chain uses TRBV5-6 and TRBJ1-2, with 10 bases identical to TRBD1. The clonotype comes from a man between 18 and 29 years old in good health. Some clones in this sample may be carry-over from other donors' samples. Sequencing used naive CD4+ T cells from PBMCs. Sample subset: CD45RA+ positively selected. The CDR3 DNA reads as TGTGCCAGTGACCTGGGCGGACAGGGGGTCGGAGGCTACACCTTC. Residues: CASDLGGQGVGGYTF.